The sequence of this TCR beta chain was determined in a study of cytomegalovirus exposure and HLA in healthy donors. Study results and caveats: Immune exposure data for these donors was limited to CMV serostatus. A later analysis reportedly found that, within productive TCRs, an Asian-associated ancestry cluster had fewer N-insertions than the mean observed across the approximately 700 donors. After further analysis at a later stage, 16,951 TCR beta sequences were associated with HLA alleles at 0.05 false discovery rate.

This CDR3 region has 14 residues. The trim removed 5 bases at V and 5 bases at J, leaving 7 bases unmatched. Germline loops: CDR1 SEHNR, CDR2 FQNEAQ (reference sequence). 13 Jbeta primers and 60 Vbeta primers were used for the PCR. TCRdb keeps only in-frame clones here, not all; method: immunoSEQ multiplex PCR. Of more than 150,000 clones detected, over 60% appear once; the ten largest clones hold about 1.5%. In the case of this clone: Its specificity is unknown.

All the people who gave samples were healthy bone marrow donors. The V and J genes are TRBV7-9 and TRBJ1-1, with TRBD1 matching 8 bases. Input material: PBMCs. The TCR originated in a man aged 18 to 30 in good health and CMV-seronegative. The CDR3, as DNA: TGTGCCAGCAGCCCGAGGACAGGGCGAACTGAAGCTTTCTTT. Protein product: CASSPRTGRTEAFF.